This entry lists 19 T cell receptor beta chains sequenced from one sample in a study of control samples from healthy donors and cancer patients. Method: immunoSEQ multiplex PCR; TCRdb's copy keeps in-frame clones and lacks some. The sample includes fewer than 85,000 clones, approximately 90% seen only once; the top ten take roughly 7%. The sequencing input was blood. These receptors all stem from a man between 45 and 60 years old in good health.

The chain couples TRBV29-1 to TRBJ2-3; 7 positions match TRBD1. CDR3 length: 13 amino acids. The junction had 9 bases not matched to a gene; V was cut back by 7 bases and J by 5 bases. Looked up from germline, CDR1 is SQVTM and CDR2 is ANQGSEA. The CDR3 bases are TGCAGCGCCAGGGAACAGGGGAAAGATACGCAGTATTTT. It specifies CSAREQGKDTQYF.

This CDR3 reads CASSRVGLADTQYF. The CDR3 coding sequence is TGCGCCAGCAGTCGGGTAGGGCTCGCGGATACGCAGTATTTT. V and J are TRBV23-1 and TRBJ2-3; D not resolved. TRBV23-1 belongs to the ORF category, with a function that is uncertain. The CDR3 consists of 14 residues. The V end lost 4 bases, the J end lost 6 bases, and 14 bases lay between the germline ends.

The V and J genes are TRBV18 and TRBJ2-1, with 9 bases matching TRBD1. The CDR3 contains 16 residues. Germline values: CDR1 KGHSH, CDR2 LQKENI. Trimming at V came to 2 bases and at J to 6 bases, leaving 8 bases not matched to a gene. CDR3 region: CASSPSGDRVTNEQFF. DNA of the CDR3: TGTGCCAGCTCACCAAGTGGGGACAGGGTAACCAATGAGCAGTTCTTC.

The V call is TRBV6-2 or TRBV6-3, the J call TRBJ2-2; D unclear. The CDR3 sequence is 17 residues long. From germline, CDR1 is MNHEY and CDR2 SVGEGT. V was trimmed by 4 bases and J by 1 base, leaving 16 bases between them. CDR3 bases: TGTGCCAGCAGTTCCACCCAACTAACGGGGAACACCGGGGAGCTGTTTTTT. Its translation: CASSSTQLTGNTGELFF.

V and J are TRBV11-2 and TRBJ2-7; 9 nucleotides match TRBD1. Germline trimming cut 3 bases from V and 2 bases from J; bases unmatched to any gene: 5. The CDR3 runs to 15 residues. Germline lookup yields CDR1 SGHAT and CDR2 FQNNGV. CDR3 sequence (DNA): TGTGCCAGCAGCTTCCCGGGACAGGGCGCCTACGAGCAGTACTTC. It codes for CASSFPGQGAYEQYF.

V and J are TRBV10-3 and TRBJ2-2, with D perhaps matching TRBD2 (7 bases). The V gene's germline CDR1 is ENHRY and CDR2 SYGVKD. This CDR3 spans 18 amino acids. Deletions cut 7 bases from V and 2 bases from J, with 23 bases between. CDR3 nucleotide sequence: TGTGCCATCAACCCTCCGCGGAGGGGGGGAGTAAACACCGGGGAGCTGTTTTTT. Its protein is CAINPPRRGGVNTGELFF.

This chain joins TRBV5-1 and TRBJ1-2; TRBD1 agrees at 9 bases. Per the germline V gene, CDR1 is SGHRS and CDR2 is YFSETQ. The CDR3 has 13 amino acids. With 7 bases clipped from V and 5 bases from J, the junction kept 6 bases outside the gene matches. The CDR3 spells CASGGGQGYGYTF. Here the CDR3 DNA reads TGCGCCAGCGGCGGGGGACAGGGATATGGCTACACCTTC. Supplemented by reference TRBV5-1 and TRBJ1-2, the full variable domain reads KAGVTQTPRYLIKTRGQQVTLSCSPISGHRSVSWYQQTPGQGLQFLFEYFSETQRNKGNFPGRFSGRQFSNSRSEMNVSTLELGDSALYLCASGGGQGYGYTFGSGTRLTVV.

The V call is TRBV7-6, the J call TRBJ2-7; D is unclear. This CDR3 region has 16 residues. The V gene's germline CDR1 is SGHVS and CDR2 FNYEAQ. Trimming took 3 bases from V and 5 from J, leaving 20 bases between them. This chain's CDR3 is CASSLGVGVVGNEQYF. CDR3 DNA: TGTGCCAGCAGCTTGGGTGTTGGGGTCGTCGGCAACGAGCAGTACTTC.

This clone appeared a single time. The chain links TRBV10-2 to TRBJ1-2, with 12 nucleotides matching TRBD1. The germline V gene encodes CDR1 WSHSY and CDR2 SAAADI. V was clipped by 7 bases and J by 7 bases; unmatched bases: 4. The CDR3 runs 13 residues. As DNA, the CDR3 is TGCGCCAGCATAGGGACAGGGGGCTCTGGCTACACCTTC. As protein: CASIGTGGSGYTF.

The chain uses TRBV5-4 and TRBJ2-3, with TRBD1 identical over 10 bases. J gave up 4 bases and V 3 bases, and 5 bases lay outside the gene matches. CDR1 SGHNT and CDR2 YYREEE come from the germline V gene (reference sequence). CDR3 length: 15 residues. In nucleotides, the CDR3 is TGTGCCAGCAGCTCCGCGGGACAGGGGTCAGATACGCAGTATTTT. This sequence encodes CASSSAGQGSDTQYF. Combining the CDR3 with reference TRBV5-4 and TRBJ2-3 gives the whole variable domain ETGVTQSPTHLIKTRGQQVTLRCSSQSGHNTVSWYQQALGQGPQFIFQYYREEENGRGNFPPRFSGLQFPNYSSELNVNALELDDSALYLCASSSAGQGSDTQYFGPGTRLTVL.

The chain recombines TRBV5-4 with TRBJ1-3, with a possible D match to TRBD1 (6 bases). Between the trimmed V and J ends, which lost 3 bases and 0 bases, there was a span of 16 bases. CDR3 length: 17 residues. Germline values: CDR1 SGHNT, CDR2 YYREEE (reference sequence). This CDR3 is CASSWGGPTPSGNTIYF. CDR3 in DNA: TGTGCCAGCAGCTGGGGGGGGCCCACGCCCTCTGGAAACACCATATATTTT.

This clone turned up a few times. The CDR3 coding sequence is TGTGCCAGCAGCCAAGGACAGAACACTGAAGCTTTCTTT. Encoded protein: CASSQGQNTEAFF. The chain recombines TRBV6-5 with TRBJ1-1, with D possibly being TRBD1 (5 bases). Germline V CDR1 and CDR2: MNHEY, SVGAGI. V lost 6 bases and J lost 1, with 9 bases in between. This CDR3 contains 13 residues.

CDR3 in DNA: TGTGCCAGCAGTTTGGGACTTATGCAGTGGGGCGGAAATGAGCAGTTCTTC. Residues: CASSLGLMQWGGNEQFF. The V and J genes are TRBV27 and TRBJ2-1, with TRBD2 as a possible D gene (6 bases). V dropped 3 bases and J dropped 7 bases, with 22 bases sitting between them. CDR1 MNHEY and CDR2 SMNVEV come from the germline V gene (reference sequence). The CDR3 spans 17 residues.

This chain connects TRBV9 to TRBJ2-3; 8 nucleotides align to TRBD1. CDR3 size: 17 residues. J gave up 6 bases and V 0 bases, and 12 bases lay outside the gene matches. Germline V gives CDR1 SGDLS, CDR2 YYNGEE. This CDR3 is CASSVDPRTGRGDTQYF. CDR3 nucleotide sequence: TGTGCCAGCAGCGTAGATCCCAGGACAGGGCGCGGTGATACGCAGTATTTT.

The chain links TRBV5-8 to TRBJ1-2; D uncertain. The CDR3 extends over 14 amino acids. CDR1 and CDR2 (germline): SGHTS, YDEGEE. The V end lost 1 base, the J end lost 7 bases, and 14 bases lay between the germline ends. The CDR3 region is CASSLQSVIRGYTF. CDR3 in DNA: TGTGCCAGCAGCTTGCAGTCGGTAATACGTGGCTACACCTTC.

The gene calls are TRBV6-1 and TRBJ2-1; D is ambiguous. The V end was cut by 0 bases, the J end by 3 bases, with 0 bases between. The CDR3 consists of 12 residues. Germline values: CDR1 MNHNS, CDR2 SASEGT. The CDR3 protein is CASSEAYNEQFF. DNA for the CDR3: TGTGCCAGCAGTGAAGCCTACAATGAGCAGTTCTTC.

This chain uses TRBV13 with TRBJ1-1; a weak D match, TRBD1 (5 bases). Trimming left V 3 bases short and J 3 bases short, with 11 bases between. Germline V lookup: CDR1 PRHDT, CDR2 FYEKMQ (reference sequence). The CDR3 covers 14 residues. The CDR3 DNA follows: TGTGCCAGCAGCTTCGGGGGTCGGGACACTGAAGCTTTCTTT. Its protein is CASSFGGRDTEAFF. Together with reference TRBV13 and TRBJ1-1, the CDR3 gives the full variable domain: AAGVIQSPRHLIKEKRETATLKCYPIPRHDTVYWYQQGPGQDPQFLISFYEKMQSDKGSIPDRFSAQQFSDYHSELNMSSLELGDSALYFCASSFGGRDTEAFFGQGTRLTVV.

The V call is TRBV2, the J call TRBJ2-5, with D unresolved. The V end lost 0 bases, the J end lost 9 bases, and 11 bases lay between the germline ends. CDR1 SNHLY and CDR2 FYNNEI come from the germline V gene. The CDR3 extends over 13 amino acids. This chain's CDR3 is CASSEAGLNSQYF. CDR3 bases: TGTGCCAGCAGTGAAGCAGGGTTAAATTCCCAGTACTTC.

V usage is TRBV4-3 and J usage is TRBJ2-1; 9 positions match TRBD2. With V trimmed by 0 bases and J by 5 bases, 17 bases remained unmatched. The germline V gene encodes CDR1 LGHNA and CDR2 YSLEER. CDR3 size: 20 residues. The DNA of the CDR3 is TGCGCCAGCAGCCAAGATTGGAAGGGGGGCCGGCTAGCGGGGAACAATGAGCAGTTCTTC. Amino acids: CASSQDWKGGRLAGNNEQFF.